The present T cell receptor beta chain was sequenced within a study of cytomegalovirus exposure and HLA in healthy donors. The PCR ran on 60 Vbeta and 13 Jbeta primers. Using immunoSEQ multiplex PCR, the repertoire was profiled, and TCRdb retains in-frame clones only, with some absent. The table has about 150,000 clones, about four fifths seen once. CDR1 is MNHEY and CDR2 is SVGAGI in the germline V gene. The trim removed 5 bases at V and 5 bases at J, leaving 4 bases unmatched. The CDR3 contains 14 residues. The clonotype comes from a young man in good health and CMV-seropositive. Material: PBMCs. The chain joins TRBV6-5 to TRBJ2-1, with 9 nucleotides matching TRBD2. The CDR3 loop is CASSVAGVNNEQFF. DNA of the CDR3: TGTGCCAGCAGTGTAGCGGGAGTCAACAATGAGCAGTTCTTC.